Below, 24 T cell receptor beta chains from the same sample are listed, as sequenced in a study of T cell responses to AZD1222 COVID-19 vaccine. Libraries were prepared by immunoSEQ multiplex PCR; TCRdb keeps only in-frame clonotypes and omits some of them. The data contain about 150,000 clones, roughly 91% of them singletons. The specimen comprised peripheral blood, sampled 28 days after the second AZD1222 dose. All receptors derive from an adult who received the AZD1222 COVID-19 vaccine.

The rearrangement joins TRBV6-6 to TRBJ2-1; 9 nucleotides agree with TRBD2. CDR1 is MNHNY, CDR2 SVGAGI, per germline (reference sequence). This CDR3 comprises 17 residues. V was clipped by 5 bases and J by 1 base; unmatched bases: 9. The CDR3 nucleotides read TGTGCCAGCAGTCCGACTAGCGGAAGCCAATCCTACAATGAGCAGTTCTTC. Protein product: CASSPTSGSQSYNEQFF.

This clone was detected only once. The J gene is TRBJ1-4, the V gene TRBV6-1; D remains ambiguous. Germline CDR1 MNHNS, CDR2 SASEGT. V was cut by 6 bases and J by 12 bases, with 11 bases left in between. The CDR3 totals 11 residues. CDR3 sequence reads: CASSFSLELFF. The CDR3 DNA follows: TGTGCCAGCAGCTTCTCTTTGGAACTGTTTTTT.

The chain carries TRBV10-3 and TRBJ1-3, with a tentative D call TRBD1 (5 bases). The CDR3 spans 16 residues. Germline lookup yields CDR1 ENHRY and CDR2 SYGVKD. The V gene lost 5 bases and the J gene lost 2 bases, with 16 bases spanning the gap. The CDR3 protein is CAISKEGLATGNTIYF. In DNA, the CDR3 is TGTGCCATCAGTAAGGAGGGGCTTGCAACTGGAAACACCATATATTTT.

The CDR3 DNA reads TGCGCCAGCAGCCCAGGGACAGGCCCCACCGGGGAGCTGTTTTTT. Encoded protein: CASSPGTGPTGELFF. The rearrangement links TRBV4-1 to TRBJ2-2; TRBD1 agrees at 8 bases. The CDR3 has 15 residues. Per germline, CDR1 MGHRA and CDR2 YSYEKL. Trimming took 4 bases from V and 4 from J; bases not matched to a gene: 5.

This clone showed up just a few times. The J gene is TRBJ1-3, the V gene TRBV30, with D hard to call. The CDR3 runs 17 residues. V gave up 1 base and J gave up 1 base, with 17 bases separating them. The germline CDR1 and CDR2 sequences are GTSNPN and SVGIG (reference sequence). The chain's CDR3 is CAWSATPAAESGNTIYF. In nucleotides, the CDR3 is TGTGCCTGGAGTGCAACCCCGGCCGCGGAATCTGGAAACACCATATATTTT.

This clone appeared once. The rearrangement uses TRBV3-1 (or the pseudogene TRBV3-2) and TRBJ1-1, with no clear D. This CDR3 comprises 11 residues. Looked up from germline, CDR1 is LGHDT and CDR2 is YNNKEL (reference sequence). Between the trimmed V and J ends, which lost 6 bases and 6 bases, there was a span of 8 bases. CDR3 in amino acids: CASSQYAEAFF. CDR3 nucleotides: TGTGCCAGCAGTCAATACGCTGAAGCTTTCTTT.

CDR3 coding DNA: TGTGCCACCAGCCACCCGGGGGGGGCCCCAGAGACCCAGTACTTC. Protein: CATSHPGGAPETQYF. The chain employs TRBV24-1 and TRBJ2-5; 8 bases map to TRBD2. Trimming removed 7 bases from V and 4 bases from J; junction bases left unmatched: 10. This CDR3 contains 15 residues. Germline-derived CDR1 and CDR2 are KGHDR and SFDVKD.

This clone was recorded only once. The CDR3 reads CASSLTGEASYEQYF. The CDR3 DNA reads as TGTGCCAGCAGCCTGACGGGGGAAGCATCCTACGAGCAGTACTTC. The rearrangement uses TRBV4-2 and TRBJ2-7, with D possibly matching TRBD2 (6 bases). Germline V gene sequence: CDR1 LGHNA, CDR2 YNFKEQ. With 4 bases removed from V and 1 base from J, the gap between germline ends came to 14 bases. The CDR3 consists of 15 residues.

This rearrangement joins TRBV27 to TRBJ2-7, with D maybe TRBD1 (5 bases). CDR3 length: 14 amino acids. The V end lost 7 bases, the J end lost 1 base, and 14 bases lay between the germline ends. Germline CDR1 reads MNHEY; CDR2 reads SMNVEV (reference sequence). The CDR3 loop is CASKERTPSYEQYF. The CDR3 nucleotides read TGTGCCAGCAAGGAGAGGACACCATCCTACGAGCAGTACTTC.

The J gene is TRBJ1-3, the V gene TRBV19; D uncertain. The CDR3 runs to 11 residues. The V end lost 10 bases, the J end lost 2 bases, and 6 bases lay between the germline ends. From germline, CDR1 is LNHDA and CDR2 SQIVND (reference sequence). DNA for the CDR3: TGTGCCACCAAAACTGGAAACACCATATATTTT. Encoded protein: CATKTGNTIYF.

The chain links TRBV19 to TRBJ1-6; tentative D call: TRBD1 (5 bases). The CDR3 spans 17 residues. CDR1 is LNHDA, CDR2 SQIVND, per germline (reference sequence). V lost 2 bases and J 10 bases, leaving 21 bases between the germline ends. The DNA of the CDR3 is TGTGCCAGTAGTATATACCCCGCTCGGCAGGGCGGGTCACCCCTCCACTTT. It codes for CASSIYPARQGGSPLHF.

The V gene is TRBV5-4, the J gene TRBJ1-3, with 9 positions matching TRBD1. Trimming at V came to 4 bases and at J to 4 bases, leaving 6 bases not matched to a gene. This CDR3 comprises 15 residues. CDR1 is SGHNT and CDR2 is YYREEE in the germline V gene (reference sequence). Written as DNA, the CDR3 is TGTGCCAGCAGCCCTGACAGGGGGAAAGGAAACACCATATATTTT. Amino acids: CASSPDRGKGNTIYF.

The CDR3 sequence is CASSPRKNNEQFF. The DNA for the CDR3 is TGTGCCAGCAGCCCCCGAAAAAACAATGAGCAGTTCTTC. The chain combines TRBV6-5 with TRBJ2-1, with unresolved D. CDR3 length: 13 residues. Trimming removed 6 bases at V and 5 bases at J, with 11 bases between. Germline CDR1 MNHEY, CDR2 SVGAGI.

This chain uses TRBV3-1 (or the pseudogene TRBV3-2) with TRBJ1-1, with D possibly being TRBD1 (5 bases). Germline CDR1 is LGHDT and CDR2 is YNNKEL (reference sequence). This CDR3 comprises 14 residues. V was pared by 0 bases and J by 7 bases, with 12 bases between. The CDR3 protein is CASSQDKGRGEAFF. Written as DNA, the CDR3 is TGTGCCAGCAGCCAAGATAAGGGGAGAGGTGAAGCTTTCTTT.

The J gene is TRBJ1-2, the V gene TRBV30; 12 bases line up with TRBD1. Germline values: CDR1 GTSNPN, CDR2 SVGIG (reference sequence). The length of the CDR3 is 12 residues. The V gene end was trimmed by 7 bases and the J gene end by 7 bases; junction bases not matched to a gene: 4. The CDR3 nucleotides read TGTGCCTCGGGACAGGGGGCCTTTGGCTACACCTTC. This gives the protein CASGQGAFGYTF.

This chain links TRBV7-9 with TRBJ2-5; D not certain. V lost 0 bases and J lost 3, with 14 bases in between. Germline V gene sequence: CDR1 SEHNR, CDR2 FQNEAQ (reference sequence). The CDR3 runs 16 residues. This chain's CDR3 is CASSLARSWGKETQYF. CDR3 nucleotides: TGTGCCAGCAGCTTAGCCCGGAGTTGGGGTAAAGAGACCCAGTACTTC.

This chain joins TRBV2 and TRBJ2-7, with 8 bases matching TRBD2. The CDR3 runs to 14 residues. CDR1 SNHLY and CDR2 FYNNEI come from the germline V gene. V shed 10 bases, J shed 3 bases, and the junction held 11 bases outside the gene matches. The CDR3 spells CAISGDGSRYEQYF. The DNA for the CDR3 is TGTGCCATTAGCGGGGATGGTAGTCGCTACGAGCAGTACTTC.

The J gene is TRBJ2-5, the V gene TRBV4-2; TRBD2 is a possible D gene (5 bases). Germline loops: CDR1 LGHNA, CDR2 YNFKEQ. This CDR3 comprises 16 residues. Trimming removed 1 base at V and 1 base at J, with 13 bases between. CDR3 sequence (DNA): TGTGCCAGCAGCCAAGTCGCAGCGGAGCCCCAAGAGACCCAGTACTTC. It codes for CASSQVAAEPQETQYF.

The V call is TRBV2, the J call TRBJ1-2; D gene uncertain. Germline V gives CDR1 SNHLY, CDR2 FYNNEI. The V end lost 4 bases, the J end lost 4 bases, and 13 bases lay between the germline ends. The CDR3 is 14 amino acids. CDR3 DNA: TGTGCCAGCAGTGCTTTATCTCAGAGCTATGGCTACACCTTC. Its translation is CASSALSQSYGYTF.

The chain recombines TRBV20-1 with TRBJ1-5; D gene ambiguous. Trimming cost V 3 bases and J 3 bases, with 9 bases left between them. This CDR3 is built from 13 residues. Germline assignment: CDR1 DFQATT and CDR2 SNEGSKA (reference sequence). This chain's CDR3 is CSASRDYNQPQHF. The CDR3 DNA reads as TGCAGTGCTAGTAGGGATTACAATCAGCCCCAGCATTTT.

The chain combines TRBV9 with TRBJ2-6; 10 nucleotides match TRBD2. The J segment lost 1 base and the V segment lost 0 bases, leaving 7 bases of the junction unmatched. Germline values: CDR1 SGDLS, CDR2 YYNGEE. The CDR3 totals 19 residues. The CDR3 loop is CASSVVPSGGVSGANVLTF. The CDR3 nucleotides read TGTGCCAGCAGCGTAGTACCTAGCGGGGGTGTTTCTGGGGCCAACGTCCTGACTTTC.

The chain is built from TRBV27 and TRBJ2-3; 10 nucleotides match TRBD2. The CDR3 is made up of 16 amino acids. CDR1 MNHEY and CDR2 SMNVEV come from the germline V gene (reference sequence). Trimming at V came to 1 base and at J to 4 bases, leaving 5 bases not matched to a gene. For the CDR3, the DNA is TGTGCCAGCAGTTTATTCCTAGCGGGAGTTTCAGATACGCAGTATTTT. It translates to CASSLFLAGVSDTQYF.

The chain joins TRBV6-2 or TRBV6-3 to TRBJ2-7; TRBD2 aligns across 12 bases. There are 13 residues in the CDR3. Germline trimming cut 2 bases from V and 7 bases from J; bases unmatched to any gene: 0. Germline CDR1 reads MNHEY; CDR2 reads SVGEGT. The CDR3 region is CASSYGLAGEQYF. The CDR3, as DNA: TGTGCCAGCAGTTACGGACTAGCGGGAGAGCAGTACTTC.

The chain combines TRBV4-1 with TRBJ2-1; the D gene is possibly TRBD1 (7 bases). Trimming took 1 base from V and 3 from J, leaving 10 bases between them. This CDR3 is built from 15 residues. Germline CDR1 MGHRA, CDR2 YSYEKL. The CDR3 DNA follows: TGCGCCAGCAGCCAAGGGCAGGGGGGCTACAATGAGCAGTTCTTC. Its translation is CASSQGQGGYNEQFF.